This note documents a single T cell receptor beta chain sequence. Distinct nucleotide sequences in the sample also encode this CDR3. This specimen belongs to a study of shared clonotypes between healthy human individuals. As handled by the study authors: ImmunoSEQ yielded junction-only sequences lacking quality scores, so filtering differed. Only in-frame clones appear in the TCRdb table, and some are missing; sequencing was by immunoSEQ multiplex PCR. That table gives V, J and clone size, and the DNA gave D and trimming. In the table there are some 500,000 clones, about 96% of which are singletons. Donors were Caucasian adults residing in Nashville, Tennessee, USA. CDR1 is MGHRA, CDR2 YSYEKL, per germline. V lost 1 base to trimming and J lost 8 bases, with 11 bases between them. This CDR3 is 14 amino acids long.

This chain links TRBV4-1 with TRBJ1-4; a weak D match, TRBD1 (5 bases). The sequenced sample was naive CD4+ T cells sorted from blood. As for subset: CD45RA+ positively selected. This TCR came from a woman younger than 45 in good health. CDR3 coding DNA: TGCGCCAGCAGCCAAGGCCAGGGTAGGGAAAAACTGTTTTTT. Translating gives CASSQGQGREKLFF.